The entry below describes one TCR beta chain. This entry is derived from a study of technical replicates of blood from a handful of donors. Trimming cost V 1 base and J 7 bases, with 6 bases left between them. Germline values: CDR1 SGHRS, CDR2 YFSETQ. The CDR3 has 12 residues. This table comes from immunoSEQ multiplex PCR, and its TCRdb copy is limited to in-frame clones, with some not included. The sample includes roughly 79,000 clones, 96% seen only once; the top ten take 0.3% to 0.4%. Specimen: T cells isolated from PBMCs. This chain joins TRBV5-1 and TRBJ2-1; D unclear. The receptor comes from a human donor in good health. The CDR3: CASSLQRNEQFF. In nucleotides, the CDR3 is TGCGCCAGCAGCTTGCAACGGAATGAGCAGTTCTTC.